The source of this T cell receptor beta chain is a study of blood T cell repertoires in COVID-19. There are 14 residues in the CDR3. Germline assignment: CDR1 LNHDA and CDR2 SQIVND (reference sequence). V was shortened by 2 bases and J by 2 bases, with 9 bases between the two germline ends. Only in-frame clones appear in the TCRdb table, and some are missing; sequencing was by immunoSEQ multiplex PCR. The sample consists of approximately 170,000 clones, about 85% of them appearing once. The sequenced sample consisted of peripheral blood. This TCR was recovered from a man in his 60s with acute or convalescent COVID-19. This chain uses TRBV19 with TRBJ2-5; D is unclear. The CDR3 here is CASSISTAQETQYF. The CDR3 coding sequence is TGTGCCAGTAGTATAAGTACAGCTCAAGAGACCCAGTACTTC.